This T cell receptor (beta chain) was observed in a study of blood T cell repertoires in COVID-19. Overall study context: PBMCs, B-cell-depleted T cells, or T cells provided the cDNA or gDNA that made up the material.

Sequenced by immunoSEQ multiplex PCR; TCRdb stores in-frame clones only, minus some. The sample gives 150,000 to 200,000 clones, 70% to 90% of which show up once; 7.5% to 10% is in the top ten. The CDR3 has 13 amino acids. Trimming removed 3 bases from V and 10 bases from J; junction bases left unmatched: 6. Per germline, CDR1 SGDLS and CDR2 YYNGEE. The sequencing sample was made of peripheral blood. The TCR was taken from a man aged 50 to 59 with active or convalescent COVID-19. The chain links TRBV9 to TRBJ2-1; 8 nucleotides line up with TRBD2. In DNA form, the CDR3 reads TGTGCCAGCAGCGCCCGTAGCGGGGAAGAGCAGTTCTTC. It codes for CASSARSGEEQFF.